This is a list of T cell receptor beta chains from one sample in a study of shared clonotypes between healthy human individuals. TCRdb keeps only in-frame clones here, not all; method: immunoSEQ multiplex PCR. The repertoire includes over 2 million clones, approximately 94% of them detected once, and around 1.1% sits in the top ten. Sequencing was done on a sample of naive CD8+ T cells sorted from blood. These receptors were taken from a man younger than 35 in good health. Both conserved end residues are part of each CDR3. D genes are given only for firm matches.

CDR3: CASTRRNRERETQYF
V: TRBV19
D: -
length: 15
J: TRBJ2-5

CDR3: CASSWGTASYNEQFF
V: TRBV6-5
D: TRBD1
length: 15
J: TRBJ2-1

CDR3: CASILDGSSGNTIYF
V: TRBV2
D: -
length: 15
J: TRBJ1-3

CDR3: CSVEVRAAANYGYTF
V: TRBV29-1
D: -
length: 15
J: TRBJ1-2

CDR3: CASSLVEDNEQFF
V: TRBV5-6
D: -
length: 13
J: TRBJ2-1

CDR3: CASSLAGGGEEQFF
V: TRBV13
D: TRBD1
length: 14
J: TRBJ2-1

CDR3: CASSSLQERLRYEQYF
V: TRBV28
D: -
length: 16
J: TRBJ2-7

CDR3: CAWSRRGAVGTEAFF
V: TRBV30
D: -
length: 15
J: TRBJ1-1

CDR3: CASSLVPTAGGPYEQYF
V: TRBV5-1
D: -
length: 17
J: TRBJ2-7

CDR3: CASSESSLENTIYF
V: TRBV2
D: -
length: 14
J: TRBJ1-3

CDR3: CASRKVGGMETQYF
V: TRBV5-6
D: TRBD2
length: 14
J: TRBJ2-5

CDR3: CASSGSGGVEQYF
V: TRBV7-2
D: TRBD2
length: 13
J: TRBJ2-7

CDR3: CASSLEAGTPNTGELFF
V: TRBV5-1
D: -
length: 17
J: TRBJ2-2

CDR3: CASSMFLGEDQPQHF
V: TRBV19
D: -
length: 15
J: TRBJ1-5

CDR3: CASSPRTGLNTEAFF
V: TRBV4-1
D: TRBD1
length: 15
J: TRBJ1-1

CDR3: CASSPTEDYTYEQYF
V: TRBV7-8
D: -
length: 15
J: TRBJ2-7

CDR3: CSVCQLASKAYNEQFF
V: TRBV29-1
D: -
length: 16
J: TRBJ2-1

CDR3: CASSEATSLELYSNQPQHF
V: TRBV2
D: -
length: 19
J: TRBJ1-5

CDR3: CSVDRENTEAFF
V: TRBV29-1
D: -
length: 12
J: TRBJ1-1

CDR3: CASSSRRDPVSYEQYF
V: TRBV5-6
D: -
length: 16
J: TRBJ2-7

CDR3: CASSLSGLAGNEQFF
V: TRBV5-1
D: TRBD2
length: 15
J: TRBJ2-1

CDR3: CASRWAGDTQYF
V: TRBV21-1
D: -
length: 12
J: TRBJ2-3

CDR3: CATSTPSRTGNTEAFF
V: TRBV15
D: TRBD1
length: 16
J: TRBJ1-1

CDR3: CASTLTENTEAFF
V: TRBV28
D: -
length: 13
J: TRBJ1-1

CDR3: CAISGAGVYEQYF
V: TRBV10-3
D: TRBD2
length: 13
J: TRBJ2-7

CDR3: CASSEASSYNEQFF
V: TRBV10-1
D: -
length: 14
J: TRBJ2-1

CDR3: CASSVGPAGGTYEQYF
V: TRBV9
D: TRBD1
length: 16
J: TRBJ2-7

CDR3: CASSSATWLMNTEAFF
V: TRBV5-1
D: -
length: 16
J: TRBJ1-1

CDR3: CASSQFGTGGYEQYF
V: TRBV14
D: TRBD1
length: 15
J: TRBJ2-7

CDR3: CASSVSGAEAFF
V: TRBV9
D: -
length: 12
J: TRBJ1-1

CDR3: CASSPTTATTDTQYF
V: TRBV27
D: -
length: 15
J: TRBJ2-3

CDR3: CASSPGQPNTSGRAFSGELFF
V: TRBV2
D: TRBD2
length: 21
J: TRBJ2-2

CDR3: CASSVAVGGYEQYF
V: TRBV9
D: -
length: 14
J: TRBJ2-7

CDR3: CASSYGQPISYEQYF
V: TRBV6-5
D: -
length: 15
J: TRBJ2-7

CDR3: CASTTSGRDTGELFF
V: TRBV2
D: TRBD2
length: 15
J: TRBJ2-2

CDR3: CASSQEGTASGANVLTF
V: TRBV4-1
D: -
length: 17
J: TRBJ2-6

CDR3: CASGPPMANTEAFF
V: TRBV12-5
D: -
length: 14
J: TRBJ1-1

CDR3: CASSTGDRGYEQYF
V: TRBV21-1
D: -
length: 14
J: TRBJ2-7

CDR3: CASSLAEGGGTDTQYF
V: TRBV5-1
D: TRBD1
length: 16
J: TRBJ2-3

CDR3: CASSPGQGAYEQYF
V: TRBV19
D: TRBD1
length: 14
J: TRBJ2-7

CDR3: CASSPAVGYEQYF
V: TRBV19
D: -
length: 13
J: TRBJ2-7

CDR3: CASTAGSYNSPLHF
V: TRBV19
D: -
length: 14
J: TRBJ1-6

CDR3: CASSLKVPLDVYGYTF
V: TRBV27
D: -
length: 16
J: TRBJ1-2

CDR3: CASSQDGSFLYEQYF
V: TRBV4-1
D: -
length: 15
J: TRBJ2-7

CDR3: CASSLLGTGTEAFF
V: TRBV5-6
D: TRBD1
length: 14
J: TRBJ1-1

CDR3: CASSISLMVSEQYF
V: TRBV19
D: -
length: 14
J: TRBJ2-7

CDR3: CASSLGQGTPQHF
V: TRBV28
D: TRBD1
length: 13
J: TRBJ1-5

CDR3: CASKGDSYEQYF
V: TRBV5-1
D: TRBD1
length: 12
J: TRBJ2-7

CDR3: CASSLPTGSLEATQYF
V: TRBV5-1
D: -
length: 16
J: TRBJ2-3